The following is a TCR beta chain sequence with its context. This clonotype was observed many times. Which antigen it targets is not known. No much larger clone is present one base from it, and per-base qualities are unavailable. The approximately 39 donors, aged roughly 6 to 90 years, were systemically healthy Caucasian individuals from Russia. Each donor gave around 9.9 milliliters of peripheral blood, collected into EDTA-treated Vacutainer tubes. PBMCs were isolated by Ficoll-Paque density-gradient centrifugation, with at least 7 million obtained per sample. Trizol reagent was used to extract total RNA from the PBMCs, yielding at least 5 micrograms per sample. For every donor, flow cytometry on a PBMC aliquot measured the percentage of naive CD45RAhigh/CD27high T cells. This sample stems from a study of blood T cells in healthy people across ages (dated by TCRdb to between 2014 and 2016). Describing the broader study: In model experiments, roughly one uniquely barcoded TCR beta cDNA molecule per two T cells was captured by template switching. Age-related changes in TCR beta repertoire diversity were measured in the study by deep sequencing normalized with unique cDNA molecular identifiers. Donors were grouped into four age groups: young (average approximately 15 years), middle-aged (under 40), aged (roughly 62) and long-lived (roughly 80). Donors of different ages were randomly distributed across sequencing lanes to avoid experimental bias. The study analyzed two additional independent replicas of 1 million unique cDNA reads from the same blood draw for two donors, one aged 18 to 29 and one aged 80 or older. Broad study findings and their caveats: Because the CMV infection status of the donors was unknown, age-related changes in expanded clonotypes may potentially have been confounded. Observed TCR beta diversity correlated strongly with the percentage of naive T cells measured by flow cytometry. Since profiling was done on bulk unsorted PBMCs, naive and antigen-experienced compartments could not be conclusively compared. Compared with the aged group, the long-lived group had more naive CD4+ T cells, fewer expanded clones and increased TCR diversity, suggesting age selection. Total diversity estimates from one million sequenced T cells were considered lower bounds and underestimates. As age increased, observed TCR beta diversity per million T cells dropped in a roughly linear way, and a significant reduction was already evident by age about 40.

Libraries were prepared through 5' RACE. These reads were obtained on an Illumina HiSeq 2500. A second PCR of about 6 to 11 cycles was run with a J-beta primer mix and a sample-barcoded 5' primer. A unique molecular identifier was introduced onto each TCR beta cDNA molecule by a template-switch 5' adaptor carrying 12 random nucleotides. Each sample yielded at least 3 million CDR3-containing paired-end reads. The Mint cDNA synthesis kit, primed by a TRBC-specific oligonucleotide, was used to synthesize first-strand cDNA from all RNA. All cDNA was treated with uracil-DNA glycosylase and then went through a first 18-cycle PCR with the universal primers M1SS and BC2_uni_R. As for the original processing: Each sample was normalized by randomly selecting 1 million high-quality reads, each carrying a distinct molecular identifier. Instead of being binned into consensus sequences, reads that shared molecular identifiers were thrown out. CDR3 identification, clonotype clustering and error correction used MiTCR with a Q25 quality threshold and the strictest error-elimination algorithm. A nonparametric unseen species model with Euler transformation was used to estimate a lower bound on total TCR beta diversity. The public reads were quality trimmed at Q25 with fastp and then assembled into clones with MiXCR by TCRdb, keeping productive beta chains. Each entry merges the rows of one CDR3 protein and shows their most common DNA and genes. It is TCRdb's table, rather than the study itself, that gives the V and J calls and clone size. Here the sample has about 650,000 distinct CDR3 sequences; approximately 30% occur a single time. Over 15% of the sample is held by the ten biggest clonotypes.

Including the terminal cysteine and phenylalanine, the CDR3 comprises 13 residues. Only CDR3 DNA remains: 39 bases, in frame from the first base. In the germline V gene, CDR1 corresponds to SGHVS and CDR2 to FNYEAQ. The V and J ends are trimmed by 4 bases and 5 bases, leaving 11 bases between them. The receptor comes from a woman older than 75 in good health. Donor details come from another sample of the same person, matched by shared clones. The chain joins TRBV7-6 to TRBJ1-2, with the D gene not confidently named. The sample taken for sequencing was blood. The CDR3 loop reads CASSSRGGYGYTF. The nucleotide sequence reads as follows: TGTGCCAGCAGCTCCCGCGGCGGATATGGCTACACCTTC. The variable domain in full, with residues beyond the CDR3 obtained from the reference TRBV7-6 and TRBJ1-2 genes, is GAGVSQSPRYKVTKRGQDVALRCDPISGHVSLYWYRQALGQGPEFLTYFNYEAQQDKSGLPNDRFSAERPEGSISTLTIQRTEQRDSAMYRCASSSRGGYGYTFGSGTRLTVV.